This T cell receptor (beta chain) emerged from a study of T cell repertoires in cytomegalovirus infection. The overall study: Based on public TCR beta signatures, there were indications of CMV infection and of a matching HLA type. The study's findings and limits: Carriers of CMV and the relevant HLA type were discriminated by public TCR beta frequency. CMV-specific HLA-C-restricted TCR beta clonotypes dominated the ex vivo response.

TCRdb itself ran the reads through MiXCR, one entry per CDR3 protein. Here the sample spans about 450,000 distinct CDR3 sequences, approximately 32% being singletons. Comments on this clonotype: Antigen: not known.

The CDR3 has 16 amino acids. From germline, CDR1 is MNHNS and CDR2 SASEGT. V shed 4 bases and J shed 7 bases, with 17 bases lying between them. The source material was PBMCs. This chain uses TRBV6-1 with TRBJ1-6; unclear D gene. The TCR sequence derives from a human donor in good health (CMV status not recorded). Some clones in this sample may be carry-over from other donors' samples. The CDR3 bases are TGTGCCAGCAGTGGACGGGCTACTCAGAGGAATTCACCCCTCCACTTT. As protein: CASSGRATQRNSPLHF.